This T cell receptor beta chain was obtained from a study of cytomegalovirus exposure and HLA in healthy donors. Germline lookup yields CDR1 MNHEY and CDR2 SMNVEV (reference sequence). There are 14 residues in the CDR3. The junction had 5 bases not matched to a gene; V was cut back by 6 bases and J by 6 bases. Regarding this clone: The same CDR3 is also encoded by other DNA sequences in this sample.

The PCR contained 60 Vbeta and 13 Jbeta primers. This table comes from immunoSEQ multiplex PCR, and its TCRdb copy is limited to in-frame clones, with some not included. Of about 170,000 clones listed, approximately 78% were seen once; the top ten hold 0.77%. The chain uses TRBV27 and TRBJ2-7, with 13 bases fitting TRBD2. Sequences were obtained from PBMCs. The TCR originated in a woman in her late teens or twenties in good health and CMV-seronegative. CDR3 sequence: CASRGGLAGAEQYF. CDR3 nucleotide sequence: TGTGCCAGCAGGGGCGGACTAGCGGGAGCCGAGCAGTACTTC.